The 19 T cell receptor beta chains given below trace back to one sample, sequenced in a study of cytomegalovirus exposure and HLA in healthy donors. Sequenced by immunoSEQ multiplex PCR; TCRdb stores in-frame clones only, minus some. The sample consists of roughly 190,000 clones, approximately 86% of them appearing once. Sequencing input: PBMCs. All receptors come from a man under 40 in good health and CMV-seropositive.

The chain carries TRBV5-1 and TRBJ1-1; a possible D gene is TRBD1 (5 bases). CDR3 length: 14 residues. CDR1 SGHRS and CDR2 YFSETQ come from the germline V gene. Trimming cost V 7 bases and J 2 bases, with 15 bases left between them. The CDR3 DNA follows: TGCGCCAGCGGTTACGTCGGGGGTAACACTGAAGCTTTCTTT. Amino acid sequence: CASGYVGGNTEAFF.

The chain has TRBV6-5 and TRBJ2-5; the match to TRBD1 covers 10 bases. The junction had 5 bases not matched to a gene; V was cut back by 5 bases and J by 5 bases. The germline CDR1 and CDR2 sequences are MNHEY and SVGAGI. This CDR3 contains 14 residues. Here the CDR3 DNA reads TGTGCCAGCAGTGGGACAGGGGATGTGGAGACCCAGTACTTC. Protein sequence: CASSGTGDVETQYF.

J is TRBJ2-2 and V is TRBV4-2, with unresolved D. V was clipped by 0 bases and J by 6 bases, with 11 bases between them. The CDR3 is 15 amino acids. Germline V gene data show CDR1 as LGHNA and CDR2 as YNFKEQ. CDR3 sequence: CASSQDRTVAGELFF. For the CDR3, the DNA is TGTGCCAGCAGCCAAGATCGCACGGTAGCCGGGGAGCTGTTTTTT.

V is TRBV7-9 and J is TRBJ1-2; D is unclear. Trimming pared 0 bases from V and 6 bases from J, leaving 17 bases between. There are 16 residues in the CDR3. Germline CDR1 SEHNR, CDR2 FQNEAQ (reference sequence). The CDR3: CASSLAGTELLHGYTF. For the CDR3, the DNA is TGTGCCAGCAGCTTAGCCGGAACAGAATTGCTACATGGCTACACCTTC.

The chain links TRBV2 to TRBJ2-5; D perhaps matches TRBD2 (5 bases). With 2 bases removed from V and 2 bases from J, the gap between germline ends came to 12 bases. Germline assignment: CDR1 SNHLY and CDR2 FYNNEI. The CDR3 has 15 amino acids. The CDR3 spells CASSERETQQETQYF. The CDR3 DNA reads TGTGCCAGCAGTGAAAGGGAGACACAACAAGAGACCCAGTACTTC.

This chain links TRBV6-5 with TRBJ2-7, with 8 bases matching TRBD1. Trimming at V came to 4 bases and at J to 6 bases, leaving 11 bases not matched to a gene. CDR1 is MNHEY, CDR2 SVGAGI, per germline. The CDR3 is made up of 15 amino acids. The CDR3 loop reads CASSFNRQGASEQYF. In DNA form, the CDR3 reads TGTGCCAGCAGTTTCAATAGGCAGGGGGCTTCCGAGCAGTACTTC.

The chain uses TRBV21-1 and TRBJ2-7; the table's TRBD1 call for D was not verified on the DNA. TRBV21-1 is flagged as a pseudogene. CDR3 length: 16 amino acids. CDR3 nucleotides: TGTGCCAGCAGCGGTCCGTCGCCGACAGGCAGCTACGAGCAGTACTTC. This encodes CASSGPSPTGSYEQYF.

J is TRBJ1-1 and V is TRBV6-5; 8 bases align to TRBD1. Looked up from germline, CDR1 is MNHEY and CDR2 is SVGAGI. Trimming took 7 bases from V and 2 from J; bases not matched to a gene: 9. CDR3 length equals 15 residues. The CDR3 nucleotides read TGTGCCAGCAACCCAGACAGGGGACTAAACACTGAAGCTTTCTTT. Its translation is CASNPDRGLNTEAFF.

The chain is built from TRBV6-6 and TRBJ2-7; TRBD2 agrees at 7 bases. In germline, CDR1 is MNHNY, CDR2 SVGAGI (reference sequence). J gave up 6 bases and V 5 bases, and 7 bases lay outside the gene matches. This CDR3 is 13 amino acids long. Written as DNA, the CDR3 is TGTGCCAGCAGTACGGGTCTAGCGGTCGAGCAGTACTTC. This encodes CASSTGLAVEQYF.

This chain uses TRBV4-3 with TRBJ1-3; 7 nucleotides align to TRBD1. The V gene end was trimmed by 4 bases and the J gene end by 1 base; junction bases not matched to a gene: 1. Per the germline V gene, CDR1 is LGHNA and CDR2 is YSLEER. The CDR3 runs 14 residues. CDR3 coding DNA: TGCGCCAGCAGCCCGACAGGGTCTGGAAACACCATATATTTT. This codes for CASSPTGSGNTIYF.

The chain has TRBV25-1 and TRBJ1-1; maybe TRBD1 (5 bases). The V gene lost 5 bases and the J gene lost 1 base, with 14 bases spanning the gap. The CDR3 contains 15 residues. Germline CDR1 and CDR2: MGHDK and SYGVNS. The CDR3: CASSRDGDSNTEAFF. Here the CDR3 DNA reads TGTGCCAGCAGTAGGGACGGGGACTCGAACACTGAAGCTTTCTTT.

This chain connects TRBV10-3 to TRBJ2-1; D is uncertain. Germline assignment: CDR1 ENHRY and CDR2 SYGVKD. With 0 bases removed from V and 8 bases from J, the gap between germline ends came to 11 bases. The CDR3 loop spans 14 amino acids. The CDR3 region is CAISESAESDEQFF. For the CDR3, the DNA is TGTGCCATCAGTGAGTCCGCGGAAAGCGATGAGCAGTTCTTC.

This chain links TRBV13 with TRBJ1-4, with D possibly matching TRBD1 (5 bases). V was trimmed by 3 bases and J by 8 bases, leaving 13 bases between them. This CDR3 has 14 residues. Germline V gene sequence: CDR1 PRHDT, CDR2 FYEKMQ (reference sequence). The DNA for the CDR3 is TGTGCCAGCAGCTTTGGGCAGGGCAACGAAAAACTGTTTTTT. Translation: CASSFGQGNEKLFF.

The V and J genes are TRBV5-1 and TRBJ1-2; 9 nucleotides match TRBD1. This CDR3 has 14 residues. J lost 8 bases, V lost 0 bases, and 5 bases had no gene match. Germline V gene lookup returns CDR1 SGHRS and CDR2 YFSETQ. CDR3 nucleotide sequence: TGCGCCAGCAGCTTGGAGGGACAGGGAGACGGCTACACCTTC. Amino acid sequence: CASSLEGQGDGYTF. The entire variable domain, with the rest obtained from reference TRBV5-1 and TRBJ1-2, is as follows: KAGVTQTPRYLIKTRGQQVTLSCSPISGHRSVSWYQQTPGQGLQFLFEYFSETQRNKGNFPGRFSGRQFSNSRSEMNVSTLELGDSALYLCASSLEGQGDGYTFGSGTRLTVV.

This sequence joins TRBV6-5 and TRBJ2-7; 7 nucleotides line up with TRBD1. The V segment lost 4 bases and the J segment 3 bases; nucleotides outside the gene matches: 6. This CDR3 is 14 amino acids long. Germline-derived CDR1 and CDR2 are MNHEY and SVGAGI. This CDR3 is CASSLDRRVYEQYF. The CDR3 nucleotides are TGTGCCAGCAGTTTGGACAGGAGAGTCTACGAGCAGTACTTC.

The rearrangement uses TRBV5-1 and TRBJ2-1; TRBD2 agrees at 8 bases. This CDR3 has 13 amino acids. The V and J ends lost 3 bases and 9 bases, in that order; junction bases with no gene match: 5. Germline V gene lookup returns CDR1 SGHRS and CDR2 YFSETQ. The CDR3 nucleotides read TGCGCCAGCAGCTCCACTCGGGGGGGTGAGCAGTTCTTC. This encodes CASSSTRGGEQFF.

V gene TRBV2 combines with J gene TRBJ2-1; 7 nucleotides match TRBD2. CDR1 and CDR2 (germline): SNHLY, FYNNEI. V dropped 4 bases and J dropped 8; count of bases not matched to a gene: 5. The CDR3 is 13 amino acids. CDR3: CASSVGRAYEQFF. CDR3 sequence (DNA): TGTGCCAGCAGTGTAGGGAGGGCCTATGAGCAGTTCTTC.

This clone has a single count. The chain combines TRBV29-1 with TRBJ2-3; possibly TRBD2 for D (6 bases). The germline V gene has CDR1 SQVTM and CDR2 ANQGSEA. There are 14 residues in the CDR3. V was pared by 6 bases and J by 5 bases, with 18 bases between. The CDR3 coding sequence is TGCAGCGTCGGCGGGGCGAGAGGCATAGATACGCAGTATTTT. Protein: CSVGGARGIDTQYF.

This clone was recorded only once. J is TRBJ2-5 and V is TRBV15; D unresolved. Trimming took 1 base from V and 2 from J, leaving 8 bases between them. This CDR3 is 14 amino acids long. CDR1 and CDR2 from the germline V gene are LNHNV and YYDKDF (reference sequence). CDR3 nucleotides: TGTGCCACCAGCAGAGGGCAGGTACAAGAGACCCAGTACTTC. Amino acids: CATSRGQVQETQYF.